This T cell receptor beta chain is drawn from a study of PD-1 blockade in classical Hodgkin lymphoma. Study at large: Patients received nivolumab 3 mg/kg intravenously every 2 weeks.

The repertoire was sequenced with immunoSEQ multiplex PCR; TCRdb's copy has only in-frame clones and lacks some. The repertoire holds some 9,500 clones, with about 75% as singletons. Germline assignment: CDR1 MNHEY and CDR2 SMNVEV (reference sequence). The V and J ends lost 5 bases and 9 bases respectively, with 8 bases between them. CDR3 length equals 12 residues. Described time point: cycle 4 day 1 (C4D1), after less than seven weeks of nivolumab. With no exception, relapse followed autologous stem cell transplantation in all patients, and brentuximab vedotin exposure varied. Magnetic negative selection was used to purify CD4+ T cells from PBMCs that had been thawed.

The sample was CD4+ T cells from blood, taken before the fourth cycle of nivolumab. The sequence came from a human donor with classical Hodgkin lymphoma. This chain connects TRBV27 to TRBJ1-6; no firm D call. The DNA for the CDR3 is TGTGCCAGCAGTGCACGGGGTTCACCCCTCCACTTT. This gives the protein CASSARGSPLHF.